A selection of T cell receptor beta chains follows, all from one sample in a study of T cells in Graves' hyperthyroidism and ophthalmopathy. MiXCR, applied by TCRdb to the multiplex PCR reads, yields one record per CDR3 protein. Among fewer than 750,000 distinct CDR3 sequences listed, 13% to 15% were seen once. Sequencing was performed on blood. Receptors originate from a woman aged 45 to 65 with Graves' ophthalmopathy. Both conserved end residues are part of each CDR3. D genes are given only for firm matches. Size is stated for part of the rows, as once, few or many counts, or as a class when the clone is expanded.

TRBJ2-1 | . | TRBV5-1 | many | CASSLRTGGNEQFF | TGCGCCAGCAGCTTAAGGACTGGTGGTAATGAGCAGTTCTTC
TRBJ1-3 | . | TRBV7-2 | few | CASSVWTVEGGTIYF | TGTGCCAGCAGCGTCTGGACCGTGGAGGGAGGCACCATATATTTT
TRBJ1-2 | . | TRBV29-1 | . | CSVVVGGYTF | TGCAGCGTTGTAGTTGGCGGCTACACCTTC
TRBJ2-7 | . | TRBV9 | . | CASSGGGGLEQYF | TGTGCCAGCAGCGGCGGGGGCGGCCTCGAGCAGTACTTC
TRBJ1-5 | . | TRBV20-1 | many | CSARGGSYSQPQHF | TGCAGTGCTAGAGGGGGTTCTTATTCTCAGCCCCAGCATTTT
TRBJ2-4 | TRBD2 | TRBV4-2 | few | CASSPRLAGEEVIQYF | TGTGCCAGCAGCCCCCGACTAGCGGGAGAGGAGGTCATTCAGTACTTC
TRBJ1-3 | . | TRBV7-7 | few | CASSLSPNSGNTIYF | TGTGCTAGCAGCTTATCCCCGAACTCTGGAAACACCATATATTTT
TRBJ2-7 | . | TRBV11-2 | many | CASSLVRDSYEQYF | TGTGCCAGCAGCTTAGTCCGCGATTCCTACGAGCAGTACTTC
TRBJ2-1 | . | TRBV10-3 | . | CAISESSGSIIGFF | TGTGCCATCAGTGAGTCGAGTGGTAGTATAATTGGGTTCTTC
TRBJ2-7 | . | TRBV5-4 | few | CASSLAAGNLYEQYF | TGTGCCAGCAGCTTGGCCGCAGGGAATTTGTACGAGCAGTACTTC
TRBJ2-3 | TRBD1 | TRBV7-8 | many | CASSPTGDRGDTQYF | TGTGCCAGCAGCCCAACCGGCGACAGGGGTGATACGCAGTATTTT
TRBJ1-2 | TRBD1 | TRBV19 | . | CASKRGTGDSTGYTF | TGTGCCAGTAAACGAGGGACAGGGGATTCGACTGGCTACACCTTC
TRBJ2-7 | TRBD1 | TRBV28 | many | CASSSLESGGSYEQYF | TGTGCCAGCAGTTCCCTCGAGTCAGGGGGATCCTACGAGCAGTACTTC
TRBJ1-1 | . | TRBV6-1 | many | CASSDGPAEAFF | TGTGCCAGCAGTGATGGGCCGGCTGAAGCTTTCTTT
TRBJ1-5 | . | TRBV19 | . | CASSITAVNQPQHF | TGTGCCAGTAGTATTACGGCAGTAAATCAGCCCCAGCATTTT
TRBJ2-5 | . | TRBV6-1 | . | CASSDQLGTMIEYF | TGTGCCAGCAGTGACCAGCTGGGAACGATGATTGAGTACTTC
TRBJ2-1 | TRBD2 | TRBV15 | many | CATSRSALAGLVNEQFF | TGTGCCACCAGCAGGAGTGCCCTAGCGGGACTCGTCAATGAGCAGTTCTTC
TRBJ2-7 | . | TRBV2 | many | CASRKRDSVGYEQYF | TGTGCCAGCAGGAAACGGGACTCAGTAGGGTACGAGCAGTACTTC
TRBJ2-1 | . | TRBV18 | . | CASSPRQGGLPNEQFF | TGTGCCAGCTCACCTCGGCAGGGGGGACTTCCCAATGAGCAGTTCTTC
TRBJ2-7 | . | TRBV28 | many | CASSYPPGNEQYF | TGTGCCAGCAGTTACCCCCCGGGGAACGAGCAGTACTTC
TRBJ2-1 | . | TRBV6-9 | many | CASAIERSSYNEQFF | TGTGCCAGCGCCATCGAGAGGAGCTCCTACAATGAGCAGTTCTTC
TRBJ2-7 | TRBD2 | TRBV12-3/TRBV12-4 | many | CASSLSGGPSEQYF | TGTGCCAGCAGTTTATCGGGAGGGCCCAGCGAGCAGTACTTC
TRBJ2-4 | . | TRBV27 | . | CASSPLIPSVQYF | TGTGCCAGCAGTCCCCTTATCCCTAGCGTTCAGTACTTC
TRBJ2-7 | . | TRBV6-5 | few | CASSLLFNEAYEQYF | TGTGCCAGCAGCCTACTCTTCAACGAGGCCTACGAGCAGTACTTC